The clone carrying this T cell receptor beta chain was recorded at least ten times. The data originate from a study of identical twins. In TCRdb, the 5' RACE reads were re-called with MiXCR into one record per CDR3 protein. The sample yields a few hundred thousand distinct CDR3 sequences, 9.6% seen once. Germline V gene data show CDR1 as SGHRS and CDR2 as YFSETQ. V was trimmed by 2 bases and J by 5 bases, leaving 10 bases between them. The CDR3 extends over 13 amino acids. This sample was also put to use in a study of yellow fever vaccine responses in identical twins.

Material: PBMCs. This sequence was found in a woman under 30 in good health. This chain connects TRBV5-1 to TRBJ2-5, with a possible D match to TRBD2 (5 bases). CDR3 sequence reads: CASSFTRAETQYF. DNA of the CDR3: TGCGCCAGCAGCTTTACTAGGGCGGAGACCCAGTACTTC.